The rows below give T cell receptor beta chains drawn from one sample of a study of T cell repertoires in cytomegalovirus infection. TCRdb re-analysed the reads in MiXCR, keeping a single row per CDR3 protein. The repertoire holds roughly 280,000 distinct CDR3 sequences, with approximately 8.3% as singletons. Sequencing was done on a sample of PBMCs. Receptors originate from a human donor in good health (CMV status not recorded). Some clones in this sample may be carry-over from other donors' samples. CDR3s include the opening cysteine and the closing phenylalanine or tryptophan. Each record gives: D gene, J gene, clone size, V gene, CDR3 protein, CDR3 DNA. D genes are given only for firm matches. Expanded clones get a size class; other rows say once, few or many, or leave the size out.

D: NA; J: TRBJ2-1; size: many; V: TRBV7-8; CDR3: CASSLGSLRGISSYNEQFF; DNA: TGTGCCAGCAGCTTAGGCTCTCTGCGGGGAATAAGCTCCTACAATGAGCAGTTCTTC
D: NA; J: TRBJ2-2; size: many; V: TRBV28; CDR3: CASSLWTDANTGELFF; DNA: TGTGCCAGCAGCCTTTGGACGGACGCGAACACCGGGGAGCTGTTTTTT
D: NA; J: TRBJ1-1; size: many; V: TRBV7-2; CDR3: CASSLADGKEAFF; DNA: TGTGCCAGCAGCCTGGCCGACGGCAAGGAAGCTTTCTTT
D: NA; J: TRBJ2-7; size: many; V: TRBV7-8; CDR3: CASSLVGGGKYF; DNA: TGTGCCAGCAGCTTAGTCGGTGGCGGAAAGTACTTC
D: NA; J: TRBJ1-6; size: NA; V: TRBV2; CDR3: CASSDGQQGRHSPLHF; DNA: TGTGCCAGCAGTGATGGGCAGCAGGGGAGGCATTCACCCCTCCACTTT
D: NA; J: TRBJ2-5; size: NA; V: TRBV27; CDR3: CASRGGLRQETQYF; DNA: TGTGCCAGCAGGGGCGGATTAAGACAAGAGACCCAGTACTTC
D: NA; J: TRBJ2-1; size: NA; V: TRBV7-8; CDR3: CASSRSGTKKEQFF; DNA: TGTGCCAGCAGCCGGTCCGGTACCAAGAAGGAGCAGTTCTTC
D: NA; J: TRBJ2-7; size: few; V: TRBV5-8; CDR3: CASHEFSYEQYF; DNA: TGTGCCAGCCACGAATTCTCCTACGAGCAGTACTTC
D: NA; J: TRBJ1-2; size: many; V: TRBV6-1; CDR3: CASSSLMGDGYTF; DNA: TGTGCCAGCAGTTCCCTGATGGGTGATGGCTACACCTTC
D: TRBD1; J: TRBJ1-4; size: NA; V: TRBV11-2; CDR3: CASSPSDRGVIRAGEKLFF; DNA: TGTGCCAGCAGCCCCTCGGACAGGGGGGTGATACGGGCGGGAGAAAAACTGTTTTTT
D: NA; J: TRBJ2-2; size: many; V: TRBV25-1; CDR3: CASRDRDTYSNTGELFF; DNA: TGTGCCAGCCGGGACCGGGACACTTACTCGAACACCGGGGAGCTGTTTTTT
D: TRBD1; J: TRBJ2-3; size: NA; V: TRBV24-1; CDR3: CATSDSGTGSDTQYF; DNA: TGTGCCACCAGTGATTCGGGGACAGGTTCGGATACGCAGTATTTT
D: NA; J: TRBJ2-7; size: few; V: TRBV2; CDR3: CASSERAGFEQYF; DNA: TGTGCCAGCAGTGAACGGGCCGGGTTCGAGCAGTACTTC
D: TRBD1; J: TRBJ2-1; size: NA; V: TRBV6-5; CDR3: CASSYGGQGRNEQFF; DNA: TGTGCCAGCAGTTACGGGGGACAGGGAAGGAATGAGCAGTTCTTC
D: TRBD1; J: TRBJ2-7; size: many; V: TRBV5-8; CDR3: CASTRDRGLYEQYF; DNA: TGTGCCAGCACCCGGGACAGGGGGCTTTACGAGCAGTACTTC
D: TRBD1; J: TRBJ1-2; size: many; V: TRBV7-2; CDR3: CASSLDRDRVYGYTF; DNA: TGTGCCAGCAGCCTGGACCGGGACAGAGTATATGGCTACACCTTC
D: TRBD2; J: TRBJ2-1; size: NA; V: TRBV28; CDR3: CASSPPGAGGRNEQFF; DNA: TGTGCCAGCAGTCCCCCAGGGGCGGGGGGCCGCAATGAGCAGTTCTTC
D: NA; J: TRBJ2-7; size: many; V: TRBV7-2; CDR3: CASSLQGPGSYEQYF; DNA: TGTGCCAGCAGCTTGCAGGGGCCCGGCTCCTACGAGCAGTACTTC
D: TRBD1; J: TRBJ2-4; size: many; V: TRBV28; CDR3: CASSLYTHSTGDLAKNIQYF; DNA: TGTGCCAGCAGTTTATACACCCACTCAACAGGGGATCTAGCCAAAAACATTCAGTACTTC
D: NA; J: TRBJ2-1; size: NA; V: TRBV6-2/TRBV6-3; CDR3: CASSDRTSLVYEQFF; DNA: TGTGCCAGCAGCGACCGTACTAGCCTGGTATATGAGCAGTTCTTC
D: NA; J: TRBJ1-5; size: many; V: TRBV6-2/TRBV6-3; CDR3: CASRRGQGENQPQHF; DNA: TGTGCCAGCAGACGCGGACAAGGGGAAAATCAGCCCCAGCATTTT
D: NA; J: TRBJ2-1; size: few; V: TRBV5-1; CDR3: CASSLPGTAYNEQFF; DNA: TGCGCCAGCAGCCTGCCCGGGACGGCATACAATGAGCAGTTCTTC
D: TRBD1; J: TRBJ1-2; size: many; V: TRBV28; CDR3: CASFYPLGTGNGYTF; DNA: TGTGCCAGCTTTTATCCCCTGGGGACAGGGAATGGCTACACCTTC
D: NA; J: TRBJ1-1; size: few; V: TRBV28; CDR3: CASSLSEGGGTEAFF; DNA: TGTGCCAGCAGTTTATCTGAGGGAGGAGGCACTGAAGCTTTCTTT
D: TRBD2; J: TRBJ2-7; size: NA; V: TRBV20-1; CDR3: CSARDWAGGAYEQYF; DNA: TGCAGTGCTAGAGATTGGGCGGGAGGCGCCTACGAGCAGTACTTC
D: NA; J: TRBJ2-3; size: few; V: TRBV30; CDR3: CAWNERPTDTQYF; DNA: TGTGCCTGGAACGAGCGGCCGACAGATACGCAGTATTTT
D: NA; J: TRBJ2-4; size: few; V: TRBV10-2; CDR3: CASSKSGAGGAKNIQYF; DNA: TGCGCCAGCTCCAAGTCAGGGGCAGGGGGGGCCAAAAACATTCAGTACTTC
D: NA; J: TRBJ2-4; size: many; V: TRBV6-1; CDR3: CASSEVGSAKNIQYF; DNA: TGTGCCAGCAGTGAAGTCGGGAGCGCCAAAAACATTCAGTACTTC
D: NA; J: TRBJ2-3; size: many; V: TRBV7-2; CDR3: CASSLAVLKPTDGIHTQYF; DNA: TGTGCCAGCAGCTTAGCGGTCCTAAAACCTACGGACGGCATTCATACGCAGTATTTT
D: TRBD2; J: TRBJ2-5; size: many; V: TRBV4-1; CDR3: CASSHGTSGFQETQYF; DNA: TGCGCCAGCAGCCACGGGACTAGCGGGTTCCAAGAGACCCAGTACTTC
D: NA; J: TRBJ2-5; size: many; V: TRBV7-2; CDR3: CASSPGGWAQETQYF; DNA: TGTGCCAGCAGCCCTGGCGGGTGGGCGCAAGAGACCCAGTACTTC
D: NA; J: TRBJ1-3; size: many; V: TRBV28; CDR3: CASSLDSANSGNTIYF; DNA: TGTGCCAGCAGTTTGGACAGTGCGAACTCTGGAAACACCATATATTTT
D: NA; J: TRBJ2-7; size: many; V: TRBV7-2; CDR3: CASRLGGSYEQYF; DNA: TGTGCCAGCAGATTAGGGGGCTCCTACGAGCAGTACTTC
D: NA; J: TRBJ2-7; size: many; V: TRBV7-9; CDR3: CASSLDRAIYEQYF; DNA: TGTGCCAGCAGCCTCGATAGGGCGATCTACGAGCAGTACTTC
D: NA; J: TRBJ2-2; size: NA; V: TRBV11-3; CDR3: CASSPRDQNTGELFF; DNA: TGTGCCAGCAGCCCACGGGACCAGAACACCGGGGAGCTGTTTTTT
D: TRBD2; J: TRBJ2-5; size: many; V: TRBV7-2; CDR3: CASSLQPRRLAGRQETQYF; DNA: TGTGCCAGCAGCTTACAACCCCGCCGGCTAGCGGGCCGCCAAGAGACCCAGTACTTC
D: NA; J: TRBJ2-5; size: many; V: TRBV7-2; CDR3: CASSLESTGTRKTQYF; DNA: TGTGCCAGCAGCTTAGAGAGTACGGGGACGAGGAAGACCCAGTACTTC
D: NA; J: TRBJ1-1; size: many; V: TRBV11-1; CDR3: CASSSWGGSRTEAFF; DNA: TGTGCCAGCAGCTCCTGGGGTGGATCCAGGACTGAAGCTTTCTTT
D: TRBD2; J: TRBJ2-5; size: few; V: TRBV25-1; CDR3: CASSDSAQLAGAQETQYF; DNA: TGTGCCAGCAGTGATTCCGCCCAACTAGCGGGGGCCCAAGAGACCCAGTACTTC
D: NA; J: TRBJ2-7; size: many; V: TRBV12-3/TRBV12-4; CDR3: CASTSPIPTVFSSYEQYF; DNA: TGTGCCAGCACCAGCCCGATTCCGACAGTTTTTAGCTCCTACGAGCAGTACTTC
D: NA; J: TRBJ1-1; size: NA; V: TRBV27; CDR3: CASSYLRPGGYTEAFF; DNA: TGTGCCAGCAGTTATCTGAGGCCCGGGGGGTACACTGAAGCTTTCTTT
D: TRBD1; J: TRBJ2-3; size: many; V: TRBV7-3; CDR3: CASSLGQGPTDTQYF; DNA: TGTGCCAGCAGCTTGGGACAGGGACCCACAGATACGCAGTATTTT
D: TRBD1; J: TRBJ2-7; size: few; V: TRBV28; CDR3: CASTPVGDRDLFREQYF; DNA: TGTGCCAGCACCCCAGTAGGTGACAGGGACCTTTTTCGGGAGCAGTACTTC
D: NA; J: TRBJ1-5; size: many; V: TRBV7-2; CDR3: CASSLGRAVNSNQPQHF; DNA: TGTGCCAGCAGCTTAGGGAGGGCCGTTAATAGCAATCAGCCCCAGCATTTT
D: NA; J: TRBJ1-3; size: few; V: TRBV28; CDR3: CASSFDRRRNTIYF; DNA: TGTGCCAGCAGTTTTGACAGGCGCAGAAACACCATATATTTT
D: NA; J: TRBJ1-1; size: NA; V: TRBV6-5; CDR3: CASSYSGKAFF; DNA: TGTGCCAGCAGTTACTCCGGGAAAGCTTTCTTT
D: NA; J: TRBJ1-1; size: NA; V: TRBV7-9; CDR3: CASSFARDTEAFF; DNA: TGTGCCAGCAGCTTCGCGAGGGACACTGAAGCTTTCTTT
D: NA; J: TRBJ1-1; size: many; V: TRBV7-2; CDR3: CASCLGSGADTEAFF; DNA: TGTGCCAGCTGCTTAGGTTCAGGGGCGGACACTGAAGCTTTCTTT
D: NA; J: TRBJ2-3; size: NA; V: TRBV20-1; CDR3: CSAPDSTDTQYF; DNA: TGCAGTGCCCCGGACAGCACAGATACGCAGTATTTT